The rows below give T cell receptor beta chains drawn from one sample of a study of cytomegalovirus exposure and HLA in healthy donors. The protocol was immunoSEQ multiplex PCR, while the TCRdb copy is restricted to in-frame clones and leaves out a portion. The sample lists 120,000 or so clones, approximately 80% seen once, with about 3.4% in the top ten. Sequenced material: PBMCs. All receptors derive from a man aged 25 to 40 in good health and CMV-seronegative. CDR3s include the opening cysteine and the closing phenylalanine or tryptophan. Each record gives: clone size, V gene, J gene, D gene, CDR3 protein, CDR3 DNA. The D gene is left open where the match is weak. Expanded clones get a size class; other rows say once, few or many, or leave the size out.

clone size: NA; V gene: TRBV19; J gene: TRBJ1-2; D gene: TRBD1; CDR3 protein: CASSQPTGLGYTF; CDR3 DNA: TGTGCCAGTAGTCAACCGACAGGGCTAGGCTACACCTTC
clone size: NA; V gene: TRBV19; J gene: TRBJ2-1; D gene: TRBD2; CDR3 protein: CASTSTSRGSYNEQFF; CDR3 DNA: TGTGCCAGTACCTCGACTAGCCGGGGGTCCTACAATGAGCAGTTCTTC
clone size: NA; V gene: TRBV21-1; J gene: TRBJ1-2; D gene: NA; CDR3 protein: CASYPRAGGRNGYTF; CDR3 DNA: TGTGCCAGCTATCCCAGGGCGGGGGGAAGGAATGGCTACACCTTC
clone size: once; V gene: TRBV29-1; J gene: TRBJ2-2; D gene: NA; CDR3 protein: CSVEGRLNTGELFF; CDR3 DNA: TGCAGCGTTGAGGGCAGGCTGAACACCGGGGAGCTGTTTTTT
clone size: NA; V gene: TRBV2; J gene: TRBJ1-4; D gene: TRBD1; CDR3 protein: CASSERDSRVEKLFF; CDR3 DNA: TGTGCCAGCAGTGAAAGGGACAGCAGGGTTGAAAAACTGTTTTTT
clone size: NA; V gene: TRBV7-9; J gene: TRBJ2-2; D gene: TRBD1; CDR3 protein: CASSLDRGMSDTGELFF; CDR3 DNA: TGTGCCAGCAGCCTGGACAGGGGGATGTCGGACACCGGGGAGCTGTTTTTT
clone size: NA; V gene: TRBV6-6; J gene: TRBJ1-1; D gene: NA; CDR3 protein: CASSFPGHFNTEAFF; CDR3 DNA: TGTGCCAGCAGTTTCCCGGGACACTTCAACACTGAAGCTTTCTTT
clone size: NA; V gene: TRBV10-3; J gene: TRBJ1-5; D gene: NA; CDR3 protein: CAISESYIDQPQHF; CDR3 DNA: TGTGCCATCAGTGAGTCTTATATTGATCAGCCCCAGCATTTT
clone size: once; V gene: TRBV5-6; J gene: TRBJ2-3; D gene: TRBD1; CDR3 protein: CASSLGTGGWSDTQYF; CDR3 DNA: TGTGCCAGCAGCTTGGGGACAGGGGGATGGTCAGATACGCAGTATTTT
clone size: NA; V gene: TRBV19; J gene: TRBJ2-2; D gene: NA; CDR3 protein: CASSHRQITRELFF; CDR3 DNA: TGTGCCAGTAGCCACAGACAGATCACCAGGGAGCTGTTTTTT
clone size: NA; V gene: TRBV5-6; J gene: TRBJ1-2; D gene: TRBD1; CDR3 protein: CASSLGQGANGYTF; CDR3 DNA: TGTGCCAGCAGCTTAGGGCAGGGGGCTAATGGCTACACCTTC
clone size: few; V gene: TRBV6-5; J gene: TRBJ2-6; D gene: NA; CDR3 protein: CASSYEGSGANVLTF; CDR3 DNA: TGTGCCAGCAGTTACGAGGGCTCTGGGGCCAACGTCCTGACTTTC
clone size: NA; V gene: TRBV30; J gene: TRBJ2-3; D gene: TRBD2; CDR3 protein: CAWSSRWPGLAGGATDTQYF; CDR3 DNA: TGTGCCTGGAGTTCGCGTTGGCCGGGACTAGCGGGAGGAGCCACAGATACGCAGTATTTT
clone size: NA; V gene: TRBV11-1; J gene: TRBJ2-1; D gene: NA; CDR3 protein: CASSLSPTSNEQFF; CDR3 DNA: TGTGCCAGCAGCTTAAGCCCCACGAGCAATGAGCAGTTCTTC
clone size: NA; V gene: TRBV5-4; J gene: TRBJ1-2; D gene: TRBD1; CDR3 protein: CASSPAGQGLVGYTF; CDR3 DNA: TGTGCCAGCAGCCCGGCGGGACAGGGGTTGGTTGGCTACACCTTC
clone size: NA; V gene: TRBV30; J gene: TRBJ2-5; D gene: TRBD2; CDR3 protein: CAWSVLAGVGETQYF; CDR3 DNA: TGTGCCTGGAGTGTACTAGCGGGAGTAGGCGAGACCCAGTACTTC
clone size: NA; V gene: TRBV28; J gene: TRBJ1-1; D gene: NA; CDR3 protein: CASTPGIAEAFF; CDR3 DNA: TGTGCCAGCACCCCGGGGATAGCTGAAGCTTTCTTT
clone size: once; V gene: TRBV5-4; J gene: TRBJ1-1; D gene: NA; CDR3 protein: CASSLDAGNTEAFF; CDR3 DNA: TGTGCCAGCAGCTTGGACGCAGGGAACACTGAAGCTTTCTTT
clone size: NA; V gene: TRBV18; J gene: TRBJ2-3; D gene: TRBD2; CDR3 protein: CASSPGLASTDTQYF; CDR3 DNA: TGTGCCAGCTCACCAGGACTAGCTAGCACAGATACGCAGTATTTT
clone size: NA; V gene: TRBV4-3; J gene: TRBJ2-7; D gene: TRBD1; CDR3 protein: CASSPSPGQREQYF; CDR3 DNA: TGCGCCAGCAGCCCGTCTCCGGGACAGAGGGAGCAGTACTTC
clone size: once; V gene: TRBV9; J gene: TRBJ2-3; D gene: TRBD2; CDR3 protein: CASSARLAGELGTDTQYF; CDR3 DNA: TGTGCCAGCAGCGCGAGACTAGCGGGAGAGCTTGGGACAGATACGCAGTATTTT
clone size: NA; V gene: TRBV10-3; J gene: TRBJ2-2; D gene: NA; CDR3 protein: CAISESVTSNGELFF; CDR3 DNA: TGTGCCATCAGTGAGTCCGTAACTAGTAACGGGGAGCTGTTTTTT
clone size: NA; V gene: TRBV27; J gene: TRBJ2-1; D gene: TRBD1; CDR3 protein: CASTNKGTAYNEQFF; CDR3 DNA: TGTGCCAGCACCAACAAGGGGACAGCTTACAATGAGCAGTTCTTC
clone size: NA; V gene: TRBV7-8; J gene: TRBJ2-2; D gene: NA; CDR3 protein: CASSGTGELFF; CDR3 DNA: TGTGCCAGCAGCGGGACAGGGGAGCTGTTTTTT
clone size: NA; V gene: TRBV28; J gene: TRBJ2-7; D gene: TRBD1; CDR3 protein: CASSEYRGIIYEQYF; CDR3 DNA: TGTGCCAGCAGCGAATACAGGGGGATAATATACGAGCAGTACTTC
clone size: NA; V gene: TRBV6-6; J gene: TRBJ1-1; D gene: NA; CDR3 protein: CASDPGGAGTEAFF; CDR3 DNA: TGTGCCAGCGACCCGGGGGGGGCAGGAACTGAAGCTTTCTTT
clone size: NA; V gene: TRBV7-8; J gene: TRBJ2-7; D gene: NA; CDR3 protein: CASSTRTDTYEQYF; CDR3 DNA: TGTGCCAGCAGCACGCGGACAGACACCTACGAGCAGTACTTC
clone size: NA; V gene: TRBV28; J gene: TRBJ2-7; D gene: NA; CDR3 protein: CASSFQGIGGHEQYF; CDR3 DNA: TGTGCCAGCAGTTTTCAGGGTATCGGGGGGCACGAGCAGTACTTC
clone size: few; V gene: TRBV28; J gene: TRBJ1-1; D gene: NA; CDR3 protein: CASSLWDLYRDMNTEAFF; CDR3 DNA: TGTGCCAGCAGTTTATGGGACCTTTACAGGGATATGAACACTGAAGCTTTCTTT
clone size: NA; V gene: TRBV7-6; J gene: TRBJ1-1; D gene: TRBD1; CDR3 protein: CASSSGQGQNTEAFF; CDR3 DNA: TGTGCCAGCAGCTCCGGACAGGGGCAGAACACTGAAGCTTTCTTT
clone size: few; V gene: TRBV30; J gene: TRBJ2-6; D gene: NA; CDR3 protein: CAWRGVGSGANVLTF; CDR3 DNA: TGTGCCTGGAGGGGAGTAGGGTCTGGGGCCAACGTCCTGACTTTC